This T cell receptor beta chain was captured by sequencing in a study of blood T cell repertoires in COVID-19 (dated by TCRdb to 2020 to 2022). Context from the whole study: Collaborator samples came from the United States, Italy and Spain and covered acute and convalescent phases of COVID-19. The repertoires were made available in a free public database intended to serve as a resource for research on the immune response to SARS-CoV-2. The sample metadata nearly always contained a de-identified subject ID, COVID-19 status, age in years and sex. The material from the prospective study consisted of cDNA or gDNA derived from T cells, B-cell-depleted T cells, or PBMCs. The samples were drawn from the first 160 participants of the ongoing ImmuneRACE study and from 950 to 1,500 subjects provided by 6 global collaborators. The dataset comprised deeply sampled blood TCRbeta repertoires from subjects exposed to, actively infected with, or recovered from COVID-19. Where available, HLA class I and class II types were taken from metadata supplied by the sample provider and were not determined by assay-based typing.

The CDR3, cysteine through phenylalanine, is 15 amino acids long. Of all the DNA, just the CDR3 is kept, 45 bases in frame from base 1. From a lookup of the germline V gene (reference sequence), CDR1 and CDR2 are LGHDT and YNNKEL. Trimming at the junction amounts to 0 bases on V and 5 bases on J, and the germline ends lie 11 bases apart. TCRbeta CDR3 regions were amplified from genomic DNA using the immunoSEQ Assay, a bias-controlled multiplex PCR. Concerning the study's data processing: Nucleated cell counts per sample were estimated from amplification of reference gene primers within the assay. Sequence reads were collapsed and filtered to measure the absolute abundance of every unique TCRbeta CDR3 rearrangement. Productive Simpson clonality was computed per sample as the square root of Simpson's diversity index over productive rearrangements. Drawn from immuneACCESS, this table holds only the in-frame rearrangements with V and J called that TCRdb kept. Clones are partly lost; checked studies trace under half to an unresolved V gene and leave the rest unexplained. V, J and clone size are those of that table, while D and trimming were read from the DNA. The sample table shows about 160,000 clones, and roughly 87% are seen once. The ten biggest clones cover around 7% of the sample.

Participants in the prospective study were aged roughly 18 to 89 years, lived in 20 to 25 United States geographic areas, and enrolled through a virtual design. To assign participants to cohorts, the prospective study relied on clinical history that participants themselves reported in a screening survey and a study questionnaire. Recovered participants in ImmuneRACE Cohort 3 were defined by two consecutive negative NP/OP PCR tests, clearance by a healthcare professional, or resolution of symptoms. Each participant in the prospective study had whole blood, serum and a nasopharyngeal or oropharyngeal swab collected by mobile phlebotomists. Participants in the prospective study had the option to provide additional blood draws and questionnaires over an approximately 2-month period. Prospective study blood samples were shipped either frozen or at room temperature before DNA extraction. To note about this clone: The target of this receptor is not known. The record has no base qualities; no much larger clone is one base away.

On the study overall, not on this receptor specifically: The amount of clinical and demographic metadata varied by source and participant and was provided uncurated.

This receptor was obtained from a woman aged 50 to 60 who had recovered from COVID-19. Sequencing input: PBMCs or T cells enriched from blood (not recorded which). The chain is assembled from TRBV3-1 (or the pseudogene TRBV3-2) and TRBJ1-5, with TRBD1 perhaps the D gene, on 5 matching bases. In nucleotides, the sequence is TGTGCCAGCAGCCAAGATGTTTGGGGGGATCAGCCCCAGCATTTT. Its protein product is CASSQDVWGDQPQHF.